The 20 T cell receptor beta chains presented below share a single source sample, sequenced in a study of CD8 T cells in ankylosing spondylitis. In TCRdb, the 5' RACE reads were re-called with MiXCR into one record per CDR3 protein. The sample has about 170,000 distinct CDR3 sequences; roughly 18% are singletons. Sequencing was carried out using blood, either unsorted or a sorted T cell fraction (not recorded which). The receptors stem from a male donor with ankylosing spondylitis or in good health (not recorded which).

This clonotype turned up a few times. The chain recombines TRBV7-2 with TRBJ1-3; D unresolved. CDR1 is SGHTA, CDR2 FQGNSA, per germline. V was shortened by 5 bases and J by 2 bases, with 13 bases between the two germline ends. The length of the CDR3 is 15 residues. The CDR3 bases are TGTGCCAGCAGCGGAATCCTCAGAGCTGGAAACACCATATATTTT. Protein sequence: CASSGILRAGNTIYF.

In this sample, this clonotype turned up many times. The chain recombines TRBV19 with TRBJ1-1; D possibly corresponds to TRBD1 (6 bases). The CDR3 is made up of 15 amino acids. With 5 bases removed from V and 6 bases from J, the gap between germline ends came to 19 bases. CDR1 LNHDA and CDR2 SQIVND come from the germline V gene (reference sequence). The CDR3 protein is CASSPIDRWGPEAFF. The CDR3 DNA follows: TGTGCCAGTAGTCCGATTGACAGGTGGGGACCTGAAGCTTTCTTT.

This clonotype was recorded many times. The chain joins TRBV2 to TRBJ2-2; TRBD1 is a possible D gene (6 bases). From germline, CDR1 is SNHLY and CDR2 FYNNEI. V lost 7 bases and J 3 bases, leaving 9 bases between the germline ends. The CDR3 is 13 amino acids. This CDR3 reads CASTQGYTGELFF. CDR3 DNA sequence: TGTGCCAGCACCCAGGGGTACACCGGGGAGCTGTTTTTT.

The chain combines TRBV28 with TRBJ1-1; the D gene is possibly TRBD1 (6 bases). CDR1 MDHEN and CDR2 SYDVKM come from the germline V gene. This CDR3 comprises 14 residues. Trimming took 10 bases from V and 2 from J, leaving 17 bases between them. CDR3 residues: CATKVGDINTEAFF. The CDR3 DNA reads TGTGCCACCAAAGTCGGGGACATCAACACTGAAGCTTTCTTT.

Ten or more counts support this clonotype. The rearrangement uses TRBV11-2 and TRBJ2-3; D is uncertain. CDR3 length: 15 amino acids. The germline V gene has CDR1 SGHAT and CDR2 FQNNGV. V dropped 6 bases and J dropped 5 bases, with 18 bases sitting between them. The CDR3 nucleotides are TGTGCCAGCAGTTCCACCGGGTCCCCTCGAGATACGCAGTATTTT. Translating it yields CASSSTGSPRDTQYF.

This clonotype occurred many times. This chain uses TRBV20-1 with TRBJ2-1, with 8 bases matching TRBD2. The junction had 9 bases not matched to a gene; V was cut back by 1 base and J by 4 bases. Germline-derived CDR1 and CDR2 are DFQATT and SNEGSKA (reference sequence). CDR3 length: 16 residues. CDR3 loop: CSARVALAGLYNEQFF. As DNA, the CDR3 is TGCAGTGCTAGAGTGGCCTTAGCGGGACTTTACAATGAGCAGTTCTTC.

This clonotype was counted at least ten times. This chain connects TRBV6-6 to TRBJ2-5; no definite D call. V gave up 1 base and J gave up 5 bases, with 2 bases separating them. Germline V gene sequence: CDR1 MNHNY, CDR2 SVGAGI (reference sequence). This CDR3 is built from 11 residues. DNA for the CDR3: TGTGCCAGCAGTTACTGGGAGACCCAGTACTTC. Protein: CASSYWETQYF.

At least ten counts were recorded for this clonotype. This chain joins TRBV6-5 and TRBJ2-5, with 7 bases identical to TRBD2. Trimming cost V 4 bases and J 1 base; bases outside gene matches: 12. The CDR3 is 17 residues long. The germline gives CDR1 MNHEY, CDR2 SVGAGI. This CDR3 reads CASSFSGFRGSQETQYF. The CDR3 DNA sequence: TGTGCCAGCAGTTTCTCAGGGTTTCGCGGGAGCCAAGAGACCCAGTACTTC.

About this clonotype: A clone one base away is much larger, so this may be a read error. This sequence joins TRBV5-1 and TRBJ2-1; either TRBD1 or TRBD2 may supply D (5 bases each). Germline V gene lookup returns CDR1 SGHRS and CDR2 YFSETQ. This CDR3 is built from 14 residues. The CDR3 DNA reads as TGCGCCAGCAGCTCCGGGACGTCCTACAATGAGAAGTTCTTC. Amino acids: CASSSGTSYNEKFF. Supplemented by reference TRBV5-1 and TRBJ2-1, the full variable domain reads KAGVTQTPRYLIKTRGQQVTLSCSPISGHRSVSWYQQTPGQGLQFLFEYFSETQRNKGNFPGRFSGRQFSNSRSEMNVSTLELGDSALYLCASSSGTSYNEKFFGPGTRLTVL.

The rearrangement uses TRBV28 and TRBJ2-7; TRBD2 might be the D (5 bases). CDR3 size: 15 residues. Trimming took 6 bases from V and 0 from J, leaving 15 bases between them. Germline V lookup: CDR1 MDHEN, CDR2 SYDVKM. The CDR3, as DNA: TGTGCCAGCAGCTTGTTGGCCAGCGGCTCCTACGAGCAGTACTTC. This sequence encodes CASSLLASGSYEQYF. The variable domain in full, with the rest retrieved from reference TRBV28 and TRBJ2-7, is DVKVTQSSRYLVKRTGEKVFLECVQDMDHENMFWYRQDPGLGLRLIYFSYDVKMKEKGDIPEGYSVSREKKERFSLILESASTNQTSMYLCASSLLASGSYEQYFGPGTRLTVT.

This clonotype occurred many times. The CDR3: CASLGGAGGYEQYF. CDR3 nucleotide sequence: TGTGCCAGCCTAGGAGGAGCGGGAGGCTACGAGCAGTACTTC. This chain links TRBV2 with TRBJ2-7, with TRBD2 matching over 9 bases. Trimming at V came to 8 bases and at J to 3 bases, leaving 8 bases not matched to a gene. The length of the CDR3 is 14 residues. Germline V CDR1 and CDR2: SNHLY, FYNNEI. Filled out from reference TRBV2 and TRBJ2-7, the complete variable domain reads EPEVTQTPSHQVTQMGQEVILRCVPISNHLYFYWYRQILGQKVEFLVSFYNNEISEKSEIFDDQFSVERPDGSNFTLKIRSTKLEDSAMYFCASLGGAGGYEQYFGPGTRLTVT.

The rearrangement joins TRBV14 to TRBJ2-1, with D possibly called TRBD1 or TRBD2 (5 bases each). The ends were cut back, 1 base at V and 4 bases at J, with 23 bases in the middle. The germline CDR1 and CDR2 sequences are SGHDN and FVKESK. The CDR3 spans 19 residues. This CDR3 is CASSQVRGSGKRRYNEQFF. Written as DNA, the CDR3 is TGTGCCAGCAGCCAAGTTAGGGGCTCCGGGAAAAGGCGGTACAATGAGCAGTTCTTC.

This chain links TRBV6-1 with TRBJ2-1, with TRBD2 identical over 8 bases. V trimming: 6 bases; J trimming: 4 bases; junction bases outside the gene matches: 8. The CDR3 contains 15 residues. Germline CDR1 and CDR2: MNHNS and SASEGT. The CDR3, as DNA: TGTGCCAGCAGCCGGGGACTAGTGGGTTACAATGAGCAGTTCTTC. Translated, it gives CASSRGLVGYNEQFF.

V gene TRBV7-8 combines with J gene TRBJ2-7, with D possibly being TRBD1 (5 bases). Trimming took 6 bases from V and 5 from J, leaving 14 bases between them. CDR3 length: 13 amino acids. CDR1 is SGHVS, CDR2 FQNEAQ, per germline. The CDR3 is CASRHRLIDEQYF. In DNA form, the CDR3 reads TGTGCCAGCAGACACAGGCTGATCGACGAGCAGTACTTC.

Comment on this clonotype: The conserved phenylalanine or tryptophan normally closing the CDR3 is absent here, so this likely arose from a read error. The DNA is omitted, as the CDR3 cannot be located on it reliably, and the CDR3 follows TCRdb's listing. The chain links TRBV2 to TRBJ1-4. Germline V gene data show CDR1 as SNHLY and CDR2 as FYNNEI. The CDR3 is 9 amino acids long, termini counted. CDR3 in amino acids: CASSSGRQG.

The table lists this clonotype with many counts. The chain has TRBV5-1 and TRBJ1-2, with 9 bases matching TRBD1. CDR1 is SGHRS and CDR2 is YFSETQ in the germline V gene. CDR3 length equals 15 residues. Trimming removed 4 bases from V and 3 bases from J; junction bases left unmatched: 7. The DNA of the CDR3 is TGCGCCAGCAGCGAAGAGACAGGGGGAGACTATGGCTACACCTTC. It translates to CASSEETGGDYGYTF.

The V gene is TRBV12-3 or TRBV12-4, the J gene TRBJ2-7; the match to TRBD1 covers 7 bases. This CDR3 has 15 residues. With V trimmed by 6 bases and J by 2 bases, 10 bases remained unmatched. The CDR3 bases are TGTGCCAGCAGACTGGGGCAGGGGGACACCTACGAGCAGTACTTC. Amino acid sequence: CASRLGQGDTYEQYF.

V gene TRBV20-1 combines with J gene TRBJ2-7; 7 positions agree with TRBD2. Trimming cost V 0 bases and J 2 bases; bases outside gene matches: 4. The germline V gene has CDR1 DFQATT and CDR2 SNEGSKA (reference sequence). The CDR3 covers 14 residues. The CDR3 reads CSARESGAAYEQYF. The CDR3 nucleotides are TGCAGTGCTAGAGAGAGCGGGGCGGCCTACGAGCAGTACTTC.

The table lists this clonotype with many counts. V usage is TRBV12-3 or TRBV12-4 and J usage is TRBJ1-5; possible D gene TRBD1, 6 bases. V dropped 4 bases and J dropped 1 base, with 14 bases sitting between them. The CDR3 is 16 amino acids. The CDR3 DNA is TGTGCCAGCAGTTCCGGGAAGGGGGTGAGCAATCAGCCCCAGCATTTT. It encodes CASSSGKGVSNQPQHF.

The chain joins TRBV3-1 to TRBJ2-7, with 10 bases aligning to TRBD2. The CDR3 is 15 residues long. V dropped 5 bases and J dropped 2; count of bases not matched to a gene: 6. Germline loops: CDR1 LGHDT, CDR2 YNNKEL (reference sequence). CDR3 protein: CASSFLAGAPYEQYF. DNA for the CDR3: TGTGCCAGCAGCTTCCTAGCGGGAGCACCCTACGAGCAGTACTTC.